This is a list of T cell receptor beta chains from one sample in a study of T cells after yellow fever vaccination. One entry per CDR3 protein results from TCRdb running MiXCR on the 5' RACE reads. The sample consists of around 120,000 distinct CDR3 sequences, 5.5% to 8% of them appearing once. Sequencing was performed on CD4+ T cells sorted from PBMCs, taken approximately 40 days after the first yellow fever vaccination. The receptors originated from a man aged 18 to 30 who received the YFV17D yellow fever vaccine. Each CDR3 is given with its conserved first and last residue. Each record gives: CDR3 length, J gene, V gene, CDR3 protein.

cdr3_length: 15; j_call: TRBJ2-1; v_call: TRBV7-2; cdr3_aa: CASSLVVGGPNEQFF
cdr3_length: 15; j_call: TRBJ2-7; v_call: TRBV7-9; cdr3_aa: CASSLAGGLTYEQYF
cdr3_length: 17; j_call: TRBJ2-3; v_call: TRBV20-1; cdr3_aa: CSAKPRGGTSGTDTQYF
cdr3_length: 15; j_call: TRBJ2-2; v_call: TRBV14; cdr3_aa: CASSPRPGDTGELFF
cdr3_length: 15; j_call: TRBJ2-5; v_call: TRBV5-6; cdr3_aa: CASSLGRWGPETQYF
cdr3_length: 16; j_call: TRBJ2-1; v_call: TRBV5-1; cdr3_aa: CASSGGRSGPYNEQFF
cdr3_length: 14; j_call: TRBJ1-1; v_call: TRBV20-1; cdr3_aa: CSARVVVGDTEAFF
cdr3_length: 14; j_call: TRBJ2-1; v_call: TRBV7-3; cdr3_aa: CASSPEGRRHEQFF
cdr3_length: 15; j_call: TRBJ2-5; v_call: TRBV15; cdr3_aa: CATSEGGRGITDQYF
cdr3_length: 19; j_call: TRBJ2-1; v_call: TRBV27; cdr3_aa: CASSLTPGLAGGPRNEQFF
cdr3_length: 14; j_call: TRBJ1-6; v_call: TRBV27; cdr3_aa: CASSLGTGNSPLHF
cdr3_length: 14; j_call: TRBJ2-6; v_call: TRBV7-9; cdr3_aa: CASSLQTGANVLTF
cdr3_length: 14; j_call: TRBJ2-3; v_call: TRBV29-1; cdr3_aa: CSVQGWGSTDTQYF
cdr3_length: 15; j_call: TRBJ1-1; v_call: TRBV7-6; cdr3_aa: CASRGGNRSNTEAFF
cdr3_length: 16; j_call: TRBJ2-2; v_call: TRBV6-2/TRBV6-3; cdr3_aa: CASSHYDRINTGELFF
cdr3_length: 16; j_call: TRBJ2-2; v_call: TRBV7-2; cdr3_aa: CASSPPGRSYTGELFF
cdr3_length: 14; j_call: TRBJ1-4; v_call: TRBV5-1; cdr3_aa: CASPRDRCSEKLFF
cdr3_length: 14; j_call: TRBJ2-1; v_call: TRBV20-1; cdr3_aa: CSARGWSSYNEQFF
cdr3_length: 18; j_call: TRBJ2-1; v_call: TRBV28; cdr3_aa: CASSLWGSRAGSYNEQFF
cdr3_length: 17; j_call: TRBJ1-4; v_call: TRBV25-1; cdr3_aa: CASSEAVHKGGHEKLFF
cdr3_length: 15; j_call: TRBJ2-7; v_call: TRBV7-2; cdr3_aa: CASSLGQGARYEQYF
cdr3_length: 15; j_call: TRBJ2-3; v_call: TRBV5-4; cdr3_aa: CASSLVGASTDTQYF
cdr3_length: 15; j_call: TRBJ2-5; v_call: TRBV7-2; cdr3_aa: CASSLRAGSGETQYF
cdr3_length: 14; j_call: TRBJ1-6; v_call: TRBV25-1; cdr3_aa: CASTTSSYNSPLHF
cdr3_length: 11; j_call: TRBJ2-3; v_call: TRBV20-1; cdr3_aa: CSASGTNTQYF
cdr3_length: 13; j_call: TRBJ1-2; v_call: TRBV18; cdr3_aa: CASSPRDDYGYTF
cdr3_length: 13; j_call: TRBJ1-6; v_call: TRBV25-1; cdr3_aa: CASSGTGGAPLHF
cdr3_length: 17; j_call: TRBJ2-2; v_call: TRBV5-1; cdr3_aa: CASSPHGLEPNTGELFF
cdr3_length: 19; j_call: TRBJ2-3; v_call: TRBV11-2; cdr3_aa: CASSLGVRGTSGATDTQYF